This TCR beta chain comes out of a study of long-term antiretroviral therapy in people with HIV (dated by TCRdb to between 2021 and 2023). Broadly, across the study: The earliest samples were collected approximately a decade before the 2015 WHO recommendation for immediate ART, a period when ART was typically delayed until CD4 counts fell. A retrospective serial study tested whether ART initiation and durable HIV suppression were associated with changes in peripheral blood TRB repertoire composition and diversity. No cross-contamination during QIAcube processing was shown when test extractions of a monoclonal T-cell line were performed alongside some 33 polyclonal samples. Of the 30 to 35 participants with HIV, roughly twelve were female. A total of roughly 200 cryopreserved PBMC samples came from 30 adults with confirmed HIV infection and were collected serially over a mean of roughly 6 years (range 1-12).

The CDR3 runs 13 amino acids, cysteine and phenylalanine included. Of the read, only the CDR3 DNA is kept; its 39 bases are in frame from base 1. The V end loses 1 base and the J end loses 9 bases, and a stretch of 11 bases separates them. Reading the germline V gene gives CDR1 SGHRS and CDR2 YFSETQ. For this clone: This receptor's antigen is unknown. Base qualities are not at hand, and no much larger clone is one base apart.

What the research found in general, with its limitations: Starting ART was linked to a significant rise in TRB diversity, yet even with long-term ART the diversity remained significantly lower than in transplant donor controls. The samples were dated from the mid-2000s to the late 2010s, and the ART regimens that were used may be less effective than current ART regimens. Because PBMC availability was limited, only the TCR beta chain was sequenced, with no alpha chain pairing. Compared with controls, HIV repertoires had narrower CDR3 length ranges, and the network structure pointed to an antigen-experienced repertoire that shifted only slightly toward naive after ART. No data were available on ART adherence, viral resistance or therapy changes, limiting inferences about post-ART repertoire changes. Expanded TRB clones identified before ART initiation dominated the repertoire across all time points, though the dominance fluctuated and decreased in many PLHIV after ART. Because cell numbers in pre-ART samples were limited, unsorted PBMC were profiled instead of sorted CD4+ and CD8+ T cells.

To be included, a participant needed at least one PBMC sample from before ART initiation plus at least two post-ART samples. Treatment was received in the United States of America by all participants with HIV. Before DNA extraction, cryopreserved samples of 1-10 million PBMC were thawed and then washed. At the time of the earliest PBMC sample, participants with HIV were aged between roughly 20 and 60 years. Per participant, PBMC samples came from 1-4 timepoints prior to ART initiation and 2-8 timepoints following ART initiation, for a median of 7 samples. Serial HIV viral load, CD4+ T-cell count, ART history and demographic data were obtained for every participant. A Qiagen kit on a QIAcube was used to extract genomic DNA from unsorted PBMC, with samples processed in batches of 12. The immunoSEQ hsTCRB v3.0 assay was used at survey level resolution for TRB variable region sequencing. The targeted TRB sequencing depth was about 35,000-55,000 T-cell genomes per sample. Pooled TRB libraries were sequenced on an Illumina MiSeq with a v3 150-cycle kit. The published analysis was carried out like this. Repertoire analysis was performed in R inside a reproducible Nextflow workflow that covered QC, data transformation and analysis. LymphoSeq2, an R package for exploring AIRR-Seq data, was used to implement the custom analyses. A few samples that yielded fewer than 5000 total TRB sequences were excluded, so that 150 to 200 HIV repertoires were analyzed. Among the approximately 180 retained HIV repertoires, about 57 were collected before ART initiation and roughly 130 were collected after ART initiation. Repertoires were downsampled to 5000 TRB nucleotide sequences, and summary statistics were averaged over 100 downsampling iterations. Only TRB sequences with CDR3 regions of at least seven amino acids were retained for analysis. Diversity was measured with a Shannon entropy-derived clonality score and the Gini coefficient. Repertoire networks linked the top 5000 CDR3 amino acid sequences whenever two sequences differed by an edit distance of one. Antigen specificity groups and MHC restriction were predicted for TRB CDR3 amino acid sequences with GLIPH2. To flag known CMV, EBV, HIV or tissue antigen associations, CDR3 amino acid sequences were matched against VDJdb and McPAS-TCR. Pre-ART, post-ART and control groups were compared with Wilcoxon signed-rank tests and Holm-Bonferroni correction. Held by TCRdb, this immuneACCESS table contains in-frame sequences only and omits some clones. Under half of the omission traces to an unresolved V gene where checked; the cause of the rest is unknown. V and J calls and clone size are copied from that table; D and trimming were computed from the DNA. The table for this sample lists 30,000 to 35,000 clones; around 97% of them were counted only once. Around 3.1% of the sample is in the top ten clones.

The sequencing used unsorted PBMCs, collected 6.9 years after starting antiretroviral therapy. The rearranged segments are TRBV5-1 and TRBJ2-1, with no confidently assigned D gene. The TCR originated in a man aged 25-40 years with HIV. The sequence in DNA is TGCGCCAGCAGCTTGCATCAGTTGGGTGAGCAGTTCTTC. It specifies CASSLHQLGEQFF.